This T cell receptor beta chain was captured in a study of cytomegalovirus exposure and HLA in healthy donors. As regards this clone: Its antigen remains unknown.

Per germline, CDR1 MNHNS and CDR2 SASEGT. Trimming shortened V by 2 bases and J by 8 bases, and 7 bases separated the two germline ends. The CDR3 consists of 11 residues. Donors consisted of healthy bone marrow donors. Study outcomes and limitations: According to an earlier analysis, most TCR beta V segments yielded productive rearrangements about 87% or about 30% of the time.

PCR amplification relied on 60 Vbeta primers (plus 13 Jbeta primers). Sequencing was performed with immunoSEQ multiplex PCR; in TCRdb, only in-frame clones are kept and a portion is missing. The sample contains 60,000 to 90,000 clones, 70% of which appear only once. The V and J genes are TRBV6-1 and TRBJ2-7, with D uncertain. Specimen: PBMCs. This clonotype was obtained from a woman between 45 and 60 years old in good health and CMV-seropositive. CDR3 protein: CASSERTQQYF. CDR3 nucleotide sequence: TGTGCCAGCAGTGAAAGAACTCAGCAGTACTTC.